This T cell receptor beta chain is from a study of radiation and T cells in renal cell carcinoma (dated by TCRdb to the early 2020s). Background on the whole study: Samples came from a clinical trial, in which primary renal cell carcinomas received 15 Gy stereotactic body radiation therapy followed by nephrectomy 4 weeks later. In total, almost 55 samples, comprising around 26 tumors and some 27 peripheral blood samples, were subjected to TCR beta sequencing. Across all 50 or so samples, 4,016,671 unique CDR3 nucleotide sequences, encoding 2,658,974 unique CDR3 amino acid sequences, were identified. General study outcomes and caveats: Top tumor clonotypes rose in blood from baseline to 2 weeks post-radiation, then contracted by 4 weeks, suggesting transient expansion of tumor-resident clones. Tracking of blood repertoire dynamics stopped at about 4 weeks after treatment, with no follow-up past that point. Because pretreatment tumor biopsies were not available, the study could not determine whether clonotypes were already present within the tumor at baseline. With a single-armed trial design, the study had no way to address how radiation dose or scheduling affects the TCR repertoire.

Read against the paper, the sample's time point label means: blood 2 weeks post-SBRT. The sample's treatment or condition label is to be understood as: 15 Gy SBRT to primary tumor, nephrectomy 4 weeks later. To follow tumor-enriched clonotypes, peripheral blood was collected serially from radiation-treated patients at baseline and again at 2 weeks and 4 weeks after SBRT. Every patient had renal cell carcinoma of clear cell pathology. The QIAamp DNA Blood Mini Kit (Qiagen) was used to prepare genomic DNA for TCR sequencing. Samples were included in the analyses only if all quality control checks were passed. The immunoSEQ kit was used, according to the manufacturer's recommendations, to generate TCR beta libraries from genomic DNA. Library preparation used a first multiplex PCR with proprietary primers, then a second PCR adding unique barcodes, with bead cleanups after each round. A kit-provided positive control reaction and a negative control reaction were included in every sample batch. The final libraries were assessed on an Agilent 4200 TapeStation D1000 ScreenTape, pooled by volume, and quantified by qPCR. An Illumina NextSeq500 fitted with a MidOutput 150-cycle cartridge performed the sequencing, running 156 Read1 cycles and 15 Index1 cycles with the kit's custom primers. The pooled library was loaded at about 0.98 pM, with an approximately 21% PhiX control spiked in. The original pipeline was this. Vendor-processed data were analyzed in R, and a clonotype was defined as all T cells sharing the same CDR3 nucleotide sequence. For clone abundance analyses, frequencies were normalized to the 10,000 most abundant clones in each sample. Public T cell clones, which averaged fewer than five per sample, were removed prior to analysis. An abundance difference of at least 32-fold between compartments was the criterion for calling clonotypes tumor-enriched or baseline blood-enriched. Clonotypes expanded or contracted between blood time points were identified with a beta-binomial differential abundance model. Tumor-blood repertoire similarity was measured with the Baroni-Urbani and Buser coefficient, and groups were compared using two-tailed Wilcoxon tests in R. As stored in TCRdb, this immuneACCESS dataset retains in-frame rearrangements with V and J assigned. A fraction of the clones does not appear; measured against another copy, unresolved V genes explain less than half of the discrepancy, and the remainder lacks a known reason. V and J calls and clone size are those listed in that table; D and trimming were worked out from the DNA. The sample table records around 70,000 clones; over 80% of these occur just once. The top ten hold approximately 6.4% of the sample.

On this clone itself: The target of this receptor is not known. No base qualities exist here, and no much larger clone lies one base off it.

The sample was blood, taken from a patient whose treatment included radiotherapy and nephrectomy. The sequence derives from a man aged 55-75 years with renal cell carcinoma.

Here the CDR3 is given as CASSLTWAGADTQYF. Here is the DNA: TGTGCCAGCAGCTTAACATGGGCAGGGGCAGATACGCAGTATTTT. The V and J genes are TRBV7-3 and TRBJ2-3, and TRBD1 may be the D gene, going by 6 matching bases. From cysteine to phenylalanine, the CDR3 is 15 amino acids long. Left in the record is the CDR3 DNA by itself, 45 bases read in frame from the first base. Based on the germline V gene, the CDR1 and CDR2 sequences are SGHTA and FQGTGA. A distance of 11 bases separates the germline ends of V and J, which lose 0 bases and 4 bases respectively.